This T cell receptor (beta chain) was sequenced in a study of blood T cell repertoires in COVID-19. Overall study: The samples span acute and convalescent COVID-19 from the United States, Italy and Spain. T cells, B-cell-depleted T cells, or PBMCs provided the cDNA or gDNA that served as material.

This CDR3 is 14 amino acids long. Germline-derived CDR1 and CDR2 are SGHDT and YYEEEE. Trimming cost V 0 bases and J 4 bases, with 8 bases left between them. Authors' processing steps: Estimates of nucleated cell counts were drawn from the amplification of reference gene primers. Profiling relied on immunoSEQ multiplex PCR, and the TCRdb table lists in-frame clones only, not all of them. V and J calls and clone size are as listed in that table; D and trimming were resolved from the DNA. The data hold nearly 110,000 clones, with more than 80% observed a single time. The source is a man aged 35 to 55 with active or convalescent COVID-19. The sample consisted of peripheral blood. The rearrangement links TRBV5-6 to TRBJ2-1; possibly TRBD1 for D (5 bases). The CDR3 sequence is CASSLGQLYNEQFF. The CDR3 nucleotides are TGTGCCAGCAGCTTGGGACAGCTATACAATGAGCAGTTCTTC.